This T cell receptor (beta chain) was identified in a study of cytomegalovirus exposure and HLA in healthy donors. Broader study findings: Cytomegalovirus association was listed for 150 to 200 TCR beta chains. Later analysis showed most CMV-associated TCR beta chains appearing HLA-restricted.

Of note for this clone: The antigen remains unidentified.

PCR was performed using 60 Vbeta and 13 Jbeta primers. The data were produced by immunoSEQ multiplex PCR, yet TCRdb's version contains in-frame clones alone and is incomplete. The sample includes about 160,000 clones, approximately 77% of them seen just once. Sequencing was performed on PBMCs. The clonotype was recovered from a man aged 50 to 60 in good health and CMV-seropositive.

CDR3 DNA sequence: TGTGCCAGCAGTCCCCGTCCCTCCTCTGGAAACACCATATATTTT. It is translated as CASSPRPSSGNTIYF. The chain carries TRBV28 and TRBJ1-3; unclear D gene. Germline assignment: CDR1 MDHEN and CDR2 SYDVKM. The CDR3 is 15 amino acids. V dropped 5 bases and J dropped 0 bases, with 11 bases sitting between them.